These T cell receptor beta chains were read from a single sample in a study of blood T cell repertoires in COVID-19. Profiled with immunoSEQ multiplex PCR; TCRdb holds only in-frame clones, not every one. The sample has 300,000 to 500,000 clones; 85% to 90% are singletons. Sequenced input: PBMCs or T cells enriched from blood (not recorded which). The receptors were sampled from a woman in her 30s with acute COVID-19. Both conserved end residues are part of each CDR3. The order of the fields is J gene, clone size, V gene, D gene, CDR3 protein, CDR3 DNA. A D gene is named only where the DNA matches it firmly. Clone size is given for some rows only: seen once, a few or many times, or a class if the clone is expanded.

TRBJ1-1 | few | TRBV20-1 | TRBD1 | CSASPVRGTVGTNTEAFF | TGCAGTGCTAGTCCCGTCCGTGGGACAGTTGGAACGAACACTGAAGCTTTCTTT
TRBJ2-7 | - | TRBV30 | TRBD2 | CAWRVLAGGLYF | TGTGCCTGGAGAGTGCTAGCGGGGGGCCTGTACTTC
TRBJ2-1 | once | TRBV6-4 | - | CASKATGSSYNEQFF | TGTGCCAGCAAGGCGACAGGTAGCTCCTACAATGAGCAGTTCTTC
TRBJ1-1 | - | TRBV5-6 | - | CASRGGDGGTEAFF | TGTGCCAGCAGGGGAGGAGATGGAGGAACTGAAGCTTTCTTT
TRBJ1-5 | - | TRBV5-1 | TRBD1 | CASSRTGANNQPQHF | TGCGCCAGCAGCCGGACAGGGGCCAACAATCAGCCCCAGCATTTT
TRBJ2-3 | - | TRBV27 | - | CASSFGGLTDTQYF | TGTGCCAGCAGTTTCGGGGGGCTTACAGATACGCAGTATTTT
TRBJ2-5 | - | TRBV24-1 | - | CATSGPALEEIETQYF | TGTGCCACCAGTGGCCCGGCCCTGGAGGAAATAGAGACCCAGTACTTC
TRBJ2-4 | - | TRBV2 | - | CASSTGFGAKNIQYF | TGTGCCAGCAGTACAGGCTTCGGAGCCAAAAACATTCAGTACTTC
TRBJ1-1 | - | TRBV12-3/TRBV12-4 | - | CASSSLFAFF | TGTGCCAGCAGTTCCCTCTTCGCTTTCTTT
TRBJ2-1 | - | TRBV3-1/TRBV3-2 | - | CASSHQPGHFLNNEQFF | TGTGCCAGCAGCCATCAACCGGGACACTTTCTGAACAATGAGCAGTTCTTC
TRBJ2-2 | - | TRBV9 | TRBD2 | CASSVSGGASGELFF | TGTGCCAGCAGCGTGAGCGGGGGGGCATCCGGGGAGCTGTTTTTT
TRBJ2-3 | - | TRBV7-2 | TRBD1 | CASSLTRTGPDTQYF | TGTGCCAGCAGCTTGACCAGGACAGGGCCAGATACGCAGTATTTT
TRBJ1-5 | - | TRBV30 | - | CAWSVLRGKGQPQHF | TGTGCCTGGAGTGTACTAAGAGGGAAAGGTCAGCCCCAGCATTTT
TRBJ2-7 | - | TRBV29-1 | TRBD1 | CSVEEWGQGAPNEQYF | TGCAGCGTTGAAGAATGGGGGCAGGGGGCGCCCAACGAGCAGTACTTC
TRBJ1-4 | few | TRBV27 | TRBD1 | CASSPSRQGGEKLFF | TGTGCCAGCAGTCCCAGCCGGCAGGGGGGTGAAAAACTGTTTTTT
TRBJ1-2 | - | TRBV27 | - | CASSAGDSLGYTF | TGTGCCAGCAGTGCCGGGGATTCTCTCGGCTACACCTTC
TRBJ1-1 | - | TRBV3-1/TRBV3-2 | - | CASSQRGEAFF | TGTGCCAGCAGCCAACGGGGTGAAGCTTTCTTT
TRBJ2-2 | - | TRBV3-1/TRBV3-2 | TRBD2 | CASSPRGRGNTGELFF | TGTGCCAGCAGCCCCCGTGGGAGGGGGAACACCGGGGAGCTGTTTTTT
TRBJ1-2 | - | TRBV9 | TRBD1 | CASSFRDRGFGYTF | TGTGCCAGCAGCTTCCGGGACAGGGGTTTTGGCTACACCTTC
TRBJ2-3 | - | TRBV2 | TRBD2 | CAILSTSANRTDTQYF | TGTGCCATCCTTTCGACTAGCGCCAATCGCACAGATACGCAGTATTTT
TRBJ2-1 | - | TRBV7-8 | - | CASSQQAHEQFF | TGTGCCAGCAGCCAACAGGCCCATGAGCAGTTCTTC
TRBJ2-6 | - | TRBV10-3 | - | CAISRRPTGTGANVLTF | TGTGCCATCAGCCGTCGACCTACAGGGACAGGGGCCAACGTCCTGACTTTC
TRBJ2-2 | once | TRBV6-5 | TRBD2 | CASSYPGTKNTGELFF | TGTGCCAGCAGTTACCCCGGGACTAAGAACACCGGGGAGCTGTTTTTT
TRBJ2-2 | - | TRBV7-3 | TRBD2 | CASSSAGGRTGELFF | TGTGCCAGCAGCTCCGCGGGAGGGCGGACCGGGGAGCTGTTTTTT
TRBJ2-4 | - | TRBV2 | TRBD2 | CASSPSGGTNIQYF | TGTGCCAGCAGTCCTAGCGGGGGGACAAACATTCAGTACTTC
TRBJ1-6 | - | TRBV6-2/TRBV6-3 | - | CASSYSSIEGHNSPLHF | TGTGCCAGCAGTTACTCGTCTATAGAGGGCCATAATTCACCCCTCCACTTT
TRBJ1-2 | - | TRBV29-1 | - | CSVVEPLGGGYTF | TGCAGCGTTGTAGAGCCGCTAGGAGGAGGCTACACCTTC
TRBJ1-4 | - | TRBV6-5 | TRBD1 | CASRRDRDEKLFF | TGTGCCAGCAGAAGGGACAGGGACGAAAAACTGTTTTTT
TRBJ1-1 | once | TRBV5-6 | - | CASSLVLLRENEAFF | TGTGCCAGCAGCTTGGTTCTTCTAAGGGAGAATGAAGCTTTCTTT
TRBJ2-2 | - | TRBV19 | TRBD2 | CASSAGRGDTGELFF | TGTGCCAGTTCCGCCGGGAGGGGGGACACCGGGGAGCTGTTTTTT
TRBJ2-2 | - | TRBV9 | TRBD1 | CASSVRDRAVTGELFF | TGTGCCAGCAGCGTACGGGACAGGGCAGTGACCGGGGAGCTGTTTTTT
TRBJ1-1 | - | TRBV7-2 | - | CASSLMGAGMTFF | TGTGCCAGCAGCTTAATGGGCGCAGGGATGACTTTCTTT
TRBJ1-2 | - | TRBV30 | TRBD1 | CAWSGTGQGYGYTF | TGTGCCTGGAGTGGGACGGGACAGGGCTATGGCTACACCTTC
TRBJ2-1 | - | TRBV3-1/TRBV3-2 | TRBD2 | CASSQVSEGRDEQFF | TGTGCCAGCAGCCAAGTCTCGGAAGGGAGGGATGAGCAGTTCTTC
TRBJ1-4 | once | TRBV5-6 | - | CASSSLQGIEEKLFF | TGTGCCAGCAGCTCGCTGCAGGGTATAGAGGAAAAACTGTTTTTT
TRBJ2-7 | few | TRBV27 | - | CASKTGSLEQYF | TGTGCCAGCAAGACAGGTTCCCTCGAGCAGTACTTC
TRBJ2-3 | - | TRBV5-8 | - | CASSRSPTSTDTQYF | TGTGCCAGCAGCCGGTCCCCCACTAGCACAGATACGCAGTATTTT
TRBJ1-2 | - | TRBV6-5 | - | CASSYSMGPNYGYTF | TGTGCCAGCAGTTACTCGATGGGCCCGAACTATGGCTACACCTTC
TRBJ2-7 | once | TRBV7-2 | TRBD1 | CASSQDRGSYEQYF | TGTGCCAGCAGCCAGGACAGGGGGTCCTACGAGCAGTACTTC
TRBJ2-3 | - | TRBV24-1 | TRBD2 | CATSDRLAGGNTDTQYF | TGTGCCACCAGTGACAGACTAGCGGGGGGGAACACAGATACGCAGTATTTT
TRBJ1-5 | - | TRBV10-1 | - | CASSEGEGPQHF | TGCGCCAGCAGTGAGGGCGAGGGGCCCCAGCATTTT
TRBJ2-1 | once | TRBV7-2 | TRBD2 | CASSLRTSDYNEQFF | TGTGCCAGCAGCTTAAGAACTAGCGACTACAATGAGCAGTTCTTC